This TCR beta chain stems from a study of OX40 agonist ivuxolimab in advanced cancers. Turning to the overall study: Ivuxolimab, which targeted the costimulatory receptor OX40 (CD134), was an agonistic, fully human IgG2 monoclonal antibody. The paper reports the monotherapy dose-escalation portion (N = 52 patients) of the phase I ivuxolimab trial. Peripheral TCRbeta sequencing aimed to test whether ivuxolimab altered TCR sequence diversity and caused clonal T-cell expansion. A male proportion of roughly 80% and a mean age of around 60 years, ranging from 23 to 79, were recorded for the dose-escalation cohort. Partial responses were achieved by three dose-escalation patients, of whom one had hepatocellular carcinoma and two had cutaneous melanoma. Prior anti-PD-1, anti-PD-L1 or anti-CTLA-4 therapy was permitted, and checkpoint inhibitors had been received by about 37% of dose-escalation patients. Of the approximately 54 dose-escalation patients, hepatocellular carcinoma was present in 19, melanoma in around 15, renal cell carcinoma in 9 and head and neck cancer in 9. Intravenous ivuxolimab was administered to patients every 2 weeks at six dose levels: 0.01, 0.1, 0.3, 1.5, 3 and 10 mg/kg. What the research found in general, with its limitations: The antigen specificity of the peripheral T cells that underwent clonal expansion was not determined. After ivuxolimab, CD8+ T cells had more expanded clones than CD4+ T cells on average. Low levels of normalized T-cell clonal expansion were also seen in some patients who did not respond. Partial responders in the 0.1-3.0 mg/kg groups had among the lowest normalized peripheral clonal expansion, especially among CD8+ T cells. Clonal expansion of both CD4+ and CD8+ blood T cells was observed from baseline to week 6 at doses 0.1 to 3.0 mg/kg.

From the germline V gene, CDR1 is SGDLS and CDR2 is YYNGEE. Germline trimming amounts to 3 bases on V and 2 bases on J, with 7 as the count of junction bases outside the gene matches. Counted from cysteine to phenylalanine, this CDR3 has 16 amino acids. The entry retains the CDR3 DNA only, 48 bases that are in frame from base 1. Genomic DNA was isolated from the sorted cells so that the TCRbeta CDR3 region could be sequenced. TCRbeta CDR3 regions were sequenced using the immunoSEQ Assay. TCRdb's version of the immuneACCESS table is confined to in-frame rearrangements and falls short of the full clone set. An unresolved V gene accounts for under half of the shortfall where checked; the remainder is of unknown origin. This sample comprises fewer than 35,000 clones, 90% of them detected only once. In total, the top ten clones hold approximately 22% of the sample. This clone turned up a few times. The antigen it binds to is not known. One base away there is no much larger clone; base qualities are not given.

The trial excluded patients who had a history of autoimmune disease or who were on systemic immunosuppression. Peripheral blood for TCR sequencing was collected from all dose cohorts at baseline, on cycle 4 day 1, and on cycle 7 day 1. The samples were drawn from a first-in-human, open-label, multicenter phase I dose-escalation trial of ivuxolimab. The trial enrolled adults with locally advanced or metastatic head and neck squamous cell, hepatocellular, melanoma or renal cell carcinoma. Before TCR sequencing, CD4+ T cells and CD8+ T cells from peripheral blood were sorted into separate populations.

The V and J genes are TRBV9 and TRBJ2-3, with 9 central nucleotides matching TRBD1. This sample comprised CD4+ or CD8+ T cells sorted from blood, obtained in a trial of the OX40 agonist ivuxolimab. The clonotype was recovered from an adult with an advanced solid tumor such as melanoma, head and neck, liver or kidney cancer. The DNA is TGTGCCAGCAGCGAGCGACAGGGGGATCTCACAGATACGCAGTATTTT. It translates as CASSERQGDLTDTQYF. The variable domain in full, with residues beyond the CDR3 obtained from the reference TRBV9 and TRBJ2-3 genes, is DSGVTQTPKHLITATGQRVTLRCSPRSGDLSVYWYQQSLDQGLQFLIQYYNGEERAKGNILERFSAQQFPDLHSELNLSSLELGDSALYFCASSERQGDLTDTQYFGPGTRLTVL.